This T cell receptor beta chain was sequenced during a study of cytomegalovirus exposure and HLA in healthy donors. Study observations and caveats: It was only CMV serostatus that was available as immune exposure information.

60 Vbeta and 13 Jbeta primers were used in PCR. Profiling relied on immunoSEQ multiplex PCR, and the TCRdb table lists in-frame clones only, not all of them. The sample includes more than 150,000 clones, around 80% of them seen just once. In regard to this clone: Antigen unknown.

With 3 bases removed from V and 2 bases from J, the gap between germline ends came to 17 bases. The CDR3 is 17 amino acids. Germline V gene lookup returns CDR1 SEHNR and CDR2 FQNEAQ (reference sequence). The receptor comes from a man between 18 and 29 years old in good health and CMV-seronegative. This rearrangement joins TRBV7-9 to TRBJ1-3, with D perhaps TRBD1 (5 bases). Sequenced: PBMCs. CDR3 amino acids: CASSFVTGSGAGNTIYF. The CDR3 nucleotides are TGTGCCAGCAGCTTTGTTACGGGATCGGGGGCTGGAAACACCATATATTTT. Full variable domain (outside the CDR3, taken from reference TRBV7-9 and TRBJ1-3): DTGVSQNPRHKITKRGQNVTFRCDPISEHNRLYWYRQTLGQGPEFLTYFQNEAQLEKSRLLSDRFSAERPKGSFSTLEIQRTEQGDSAMYLCASSFVTGSGAGNTIYFGEGSWLTVV.